The T cell receptor (beta chain) described here comes from a study of Graves' ophthalmopathy and Graves' hyperthyroidism. Study in general: Samples of peripheral blood were obtained at initial diagnosis, prior to treatment of any kind. General observations from the study: Blood also harbored most expanded thyroid clonotypes above 0.001 frequency.

As the template, RNA transcripts were used to amplify TCR beta CDR3 regions. First-round RT-PCR with HTBI primers preceded a second-round multiplex PCR. TCRdb recomputed calls from the multiplex PCR reads with MiXCR, one row per CDR3 protein. The repertoire has hundreds of thousands of distinct CDR3 sequences, just over 40% of them found once; the top ten carry over 2.5%. Germline V gene sequence: CDR1 SGHTA, CDR2 FQGNSA. The CDR3 sequence is 12 residues long. Patients were left out if they had other autoimmune diseases, uncontrolled infections, pregnancy or lactation. PBMCs were obtained from 8.5 to 10 ml of fresh peripheral blood. Comment on this clonotype: What it binds is not known.

The sequenced sample was peripheral blood. The V gene is TRBV7-2, the J gene TRBJ1-6; D possibly corresponds to TRBD1 (5 bases). This clonotype originated in an adult man with Graves' ophthalmopathy. In DNA form, the CDR3 reads TGTGCTAGAGCGGGGGTTAATTCACCCCTCCACTTT. Protein product: CARAGVNSPLHF.